The clone carrying this TCR beta chain showed up just a few times. Its antigen is undetermined. They built TCR cDNA with 5'RACE template switching, a step that put in a universal primer site and UMIs. MiXCR was run by TCRdb on the 5' RACE reads, yielding one entry per CDR3 protein. The sample consists of some 120,000 distinct CDR3 sequences, more than 7.5% of them appearing once. These data belong to a study of T cells after yellow fever vaccination. General study points: Though weaker, the secondary response peaked faster, on day 5 versus 15. Abundant clonotypes (contaminants from the bulk population) could be present in FACS-sorted repertoires.

The sample was CD8+ T cells sorted from PBMCs, taken on the day of the yellow fever booster vaccination. This TCR was recovered from a man aged 18 to 29 who received the YFV17D yellow fever vaccine.

DNA for the CDR3: TGTGCCAGCAGCTCTGGGAGACAGACCAATCAGCCCCAGCATTTT. It codes for CASSSGRQTNQPQHF. This rearrangement joins TRBV4-2 to TRBJ1-5, with D maybe TRBD1 (5 bases). The CDR3 runs to 15 residues. V shed 5 bases and J shed 3 bases, with 14 bases lying between them. Per the germline V gene, CDR1 is LGHNA and CDR2 is YNFKEQ.